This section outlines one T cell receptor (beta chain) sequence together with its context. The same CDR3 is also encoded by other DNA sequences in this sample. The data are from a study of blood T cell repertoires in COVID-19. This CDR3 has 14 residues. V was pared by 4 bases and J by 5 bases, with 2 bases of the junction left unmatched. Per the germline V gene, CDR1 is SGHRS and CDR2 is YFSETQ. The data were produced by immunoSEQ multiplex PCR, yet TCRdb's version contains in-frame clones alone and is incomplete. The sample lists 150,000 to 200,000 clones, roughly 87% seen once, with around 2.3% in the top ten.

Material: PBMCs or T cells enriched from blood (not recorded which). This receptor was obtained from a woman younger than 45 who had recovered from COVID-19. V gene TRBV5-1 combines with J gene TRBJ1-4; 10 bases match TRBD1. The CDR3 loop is CASSLGQGNEKLFF. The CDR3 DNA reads TGCGCCAGCAGCCTGGGACAGGGGAATGAAAAACTGTTTTTT. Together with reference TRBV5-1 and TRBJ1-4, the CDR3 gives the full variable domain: KAGVTQTPRYLIKTRGQQVTLSCSPISGHRSVSWYQQTPGQGLQFLFEYFSETQRNKGNFPGRFSGRQFSNSRSEMNVSTLELGDSALYLCASSLGQGNEKLFFGSGTQLSVL.